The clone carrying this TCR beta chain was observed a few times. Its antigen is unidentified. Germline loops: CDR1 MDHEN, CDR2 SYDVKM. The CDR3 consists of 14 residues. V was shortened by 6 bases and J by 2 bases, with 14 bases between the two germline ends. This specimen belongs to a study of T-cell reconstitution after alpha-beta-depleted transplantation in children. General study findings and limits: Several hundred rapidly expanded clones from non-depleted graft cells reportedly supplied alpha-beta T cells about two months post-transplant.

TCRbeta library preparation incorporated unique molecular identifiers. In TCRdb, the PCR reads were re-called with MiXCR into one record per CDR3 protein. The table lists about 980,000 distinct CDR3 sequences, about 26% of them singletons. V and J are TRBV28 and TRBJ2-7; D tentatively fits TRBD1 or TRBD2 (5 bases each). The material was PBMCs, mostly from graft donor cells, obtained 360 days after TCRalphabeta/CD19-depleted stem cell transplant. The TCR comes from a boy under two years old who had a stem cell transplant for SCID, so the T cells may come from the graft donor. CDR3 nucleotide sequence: TGTGCCAGCAGGCCCGTTGGGACGACCTACGAGCAGTACTTC. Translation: CASRPVGTTYEQYF.